The source of this TCR beta chain is a study of read filtering for tumor transcriptome and immune sequencing. Study-level background: By R-ISS, stages I, II and III held roughly 8, 16 and 7 patients. Study-level points and caveats: Single-read clonotypes: roughly 86% of IR-seq clonotypes (roughly 4% of reads), 60% to 75% of RNA-seq clonotypes (approximately 43% of reads).

At the time of active disease, bone marrow was collected from every patient. CDR1 and CDR2 from the germline V gene are SGHAT and FQNNGV. Losses at the gene ends were 1 base for V and 4 bases for J; bases not matched to a gene: 5. The CDR3 is made up of 15 amino acids. Molecular barcoded adaptors covering alpha/delta and beta/gamma chains were used on approximately 400 ng RNA. TCRdb used MiXCR to reprocess the reads, holding one entry per CDR3 protein. The sample shows about 90,000 distinct CDR3 sequences, about 12% of them seen only once. For this clonotype: No antigen is known for it. A much more abundant neighbour one base away suggests this may be a read error. The CDR3 does not end in the conserved phenylalanine or tryptophan, so this is likely a read error.

The sequence was collected from a donor at least 40 years old with multiple myeloma. The rearrangement links TRBV11-2 to TRBJ1-1, with TRBD1 matching over 8 bases. Material: a population of CD138-negative cells sorted from bone marrow. CDR3 residues: CASSLGTGLITEAFS. The CDR3 region has the DNA TGTGCCAGCAGCTTAGGGACAGGGCTAATCACTGAAGCTTTCTCT.